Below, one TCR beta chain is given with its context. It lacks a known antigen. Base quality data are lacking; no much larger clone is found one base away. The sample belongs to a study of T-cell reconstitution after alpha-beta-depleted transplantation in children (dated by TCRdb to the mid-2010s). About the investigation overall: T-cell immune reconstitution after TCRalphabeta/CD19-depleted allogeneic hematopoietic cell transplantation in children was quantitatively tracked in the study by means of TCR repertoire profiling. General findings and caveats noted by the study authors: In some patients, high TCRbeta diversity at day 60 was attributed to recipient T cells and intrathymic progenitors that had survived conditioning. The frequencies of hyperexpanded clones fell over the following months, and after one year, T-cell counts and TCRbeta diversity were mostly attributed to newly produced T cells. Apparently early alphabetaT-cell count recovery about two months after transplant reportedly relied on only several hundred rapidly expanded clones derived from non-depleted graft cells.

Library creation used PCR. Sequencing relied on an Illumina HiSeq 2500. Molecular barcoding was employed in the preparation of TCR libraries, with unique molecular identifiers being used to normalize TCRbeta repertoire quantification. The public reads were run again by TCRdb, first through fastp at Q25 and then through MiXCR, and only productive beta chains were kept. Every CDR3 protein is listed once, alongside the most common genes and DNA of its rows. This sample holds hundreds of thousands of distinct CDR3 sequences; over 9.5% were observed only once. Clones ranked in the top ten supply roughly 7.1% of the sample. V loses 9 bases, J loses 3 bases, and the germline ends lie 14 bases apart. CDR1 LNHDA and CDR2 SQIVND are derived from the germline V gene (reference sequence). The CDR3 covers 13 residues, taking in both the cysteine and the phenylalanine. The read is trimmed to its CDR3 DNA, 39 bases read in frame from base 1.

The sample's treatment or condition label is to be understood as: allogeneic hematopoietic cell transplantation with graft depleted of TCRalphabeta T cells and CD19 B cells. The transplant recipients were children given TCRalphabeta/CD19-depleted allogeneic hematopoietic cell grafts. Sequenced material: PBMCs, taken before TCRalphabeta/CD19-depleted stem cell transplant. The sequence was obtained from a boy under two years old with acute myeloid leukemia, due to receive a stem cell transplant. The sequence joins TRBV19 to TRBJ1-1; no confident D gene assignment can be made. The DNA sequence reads TGTGCCAGCCGCCCTGAGGGCTACACTGAAGCTTTCTTT. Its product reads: CASRPEGYTEAFF.